This T cell receptor (beta chain) is drawn from a study of T cell responses to AZD1222 COVID-19 vaccine. At the level of the study: Analysis merged second doses at about 4 or about 12 weeks. Study conclusions and caveats: Spike-specific TCR depth and breadth grew after two AZD1222 doses. Seropositive AZD1222 recipients at baseline numbered only five to seven. The repertoires were collected only after the peak T cell response.

Libraries were prepared by immunoSEQ multiplex PCR; TCRdb keeps only in-frame clonotypes and omits some of them. Here the sample spans roughly 130,000 clones, about 93% being singletons. As for this clone: Its antigen is currently unknown.

This sequence was found in an adult in good health. The specimen comprised peripheral blood, sampled on day 0 of AZD1222 vaccination.

The CDR3: CASSVGGPGLPQHF. CDR3 sequence (DNA): TGTGCCAGCAGCGTAGGAGGGCCCGGCCTGCCCCAGCATTTT. This chain joins TRBV9 and TRBJ1-5; D not resolved. The CDR3 is 14 residues long. Germline loops: CDR1 SGDLS, CDR2 YYNGEE. Trimming shortened V by 0 bases and J by 9 bases, and 13 bases separated the two germline ends.